These T cell receptor beta chains were read from a single sample in a study of cytomegalovirus exposure and HLA in healthy donors. Using immunoSEQ multiplex PCR, the repertoire was profiled, and TCRdb retains in-frame clones only, with some absent. This table has roughly 150,000 clones, 82% appearing once. The specimen sequenced was PBMCs. The receptors shown here come from a girl aged 2-10 years in good health and CMV-seropositive. Both conserved end residues are trimmed from each CDR3. Where a row states a size, it is once, few, many or the class of an expanded clone; other rows omit it.

length	V	J	size	CDR3
11	TRBV27	TRBJ1-1	.	ASSLPGNTEAF
13	TRBV5-4	TRBJ1-1	.	ASSLSGRGDTEAF
16	TRBV30	TRBJ1-5	.	AWSVQRDRFYSNQPQH
13	TRBV30	TRBJ2-3	.	ASNAGTRETDTQY
11	TRBV5-6	TRBJ1-2	.	ASSLYRVYGYT
14	TRBV4-2	TRBJ1-1	few	ASSPREGTGNTEAF
10	TRBV30	TRBJ1-2	.	ASQGSVTGYT
11	TRBV15	TRBJ1-5	.	ATRRGEGQPQH
14	TRBV19	TRBJ2-5	few	ASSPRRGQGEETQY
13	TRBV5-4	TRBJ1-5	.	ASSLGQGSNQPQH
14	TRBV2	TRBJ2-1	.	ASKRWTSGRTDEQF
10	TRBV5-6	TRBJ2-1	few	ASSAVGQEQF
11	TRBV9	TRBJ2-7	.	ASSVGRDYEQY
13	TRBV27	TRBJ2-3	.	ASSLTSGSPDTQY
10	TRBV7-9	TRBJ2-1	.	ASRNSINEQF
13	TRBV5-1	TRBJ2-7	once	ASSPTSGGNYEQY
10	TRBV29-1	TRBJ2-3	.	SVGASTDTQY
9	TRBV9	TRBJ2-3	.	ASSVEGVQY
12	TRBV4-1	TRBJ2-7	few	ASSQGQDKFEQY
10	TRBV29-1	.	.	SVGSKSYEQY
15	TRBV6-1	TRBJ2-7	.	ASSDEGLAGGFDEQY
13	TRBV28	TRBJ1-1	.	ASSLWRGLNTEAF
13	TRBV5-1	TRBJ2-7	.	ASSGQQGVSYEQY
12	TRBV10-3	TRBJ1-1	.	AASKGQGNTEAF
14	TRBV7-8	TRBJ1-6	.	ASSLVLQTYNSPLH
12	TRBV30	TRBJ2-1	once	AWTSGIGFNEQF
10	TRBV29-1	TRBJ2-5	few	SESSGGETQY
13	TRBV4-1	TRBJ1-5	.	ASSQDFGGVGLQH
15	TRBV5-4	TRBJ2-7	.	ASSWGTSGSYAYEQY
11	TRBV29-1	TRBJ1-6	few	SVRDRENSPLH
11	TRBV28	TRBJ2-5	few	ASSFDREETQY
11	TRBV28	TRBJ1-2	.	ASNGDSGYGYT
13	TRBV29-1	TRBJ1-1	.	SVVDERGSRTEAF
13	TRBV6-5	TRBJ1-5	once	ASRIGQGGDQPQH
12	TRBV14	TRBJ2-1	.	ASSQVSSDNEQF
15	TRBV12-5	TRBJ2-3	.	ASGSKLAGDPTDTQY
13	TRBV4-1	TRBJ2-1	.	ASSQGTAGYNEQF
13	TRBV28	TRBJ2-1	.	ASLVTGRAHNEQF
17	TRBV15	TRBJ2-5	.	ATSRDWASGRTALETQY
13	TRBV5-1	TRBJ2-2	.	ASSFAGSNTGELF
12	TRBV2	TRBJ2-7	.	ASSPIGAGREQY
11	TRBV30	TRBJ1-3	.	AWDTGGGNTIY